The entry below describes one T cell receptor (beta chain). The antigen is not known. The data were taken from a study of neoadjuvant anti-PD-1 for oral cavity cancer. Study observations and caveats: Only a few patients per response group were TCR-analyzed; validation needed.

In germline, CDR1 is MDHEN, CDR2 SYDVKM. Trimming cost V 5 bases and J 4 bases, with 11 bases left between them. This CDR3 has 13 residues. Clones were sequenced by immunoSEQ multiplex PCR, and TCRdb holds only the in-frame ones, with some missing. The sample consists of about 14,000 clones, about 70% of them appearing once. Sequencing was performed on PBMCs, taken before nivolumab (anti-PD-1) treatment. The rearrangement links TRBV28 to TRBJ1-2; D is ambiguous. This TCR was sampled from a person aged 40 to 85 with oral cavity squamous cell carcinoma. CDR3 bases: TGTGCCAGCAGTCCTCTCGGGTCCTATGGCTACACCTTC. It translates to CASSPLGSYGYTF.